This T cell receptor (beta chain) was sequenced for a study of immune evolution from preneoplasia to lung adenocarcinoma. Data came from immunoSEQ multiplex PCR; TCRdb stores just in-frame clones and leaves some out. Among more than 10,000 clones listed, 76% were seen once. The receptor was isolated from a person aged 55 to 75 with lung adenocarcinoma. Some clones in this sample may be carry-over from other donors' samples. The specimen was FFPE normal lung tissue adjacent to the tumor.

CDR3 region: CASSYKGASNYGYTF. The CDR3, as DNA: TGTGCCAGCAGTTACAAGGGGGCGTCTAACTATGGCTACACCTTC. The chain carries TRBV6-6 and TRBJ1-2, with 7 nucleotides matching TRBD1. The V gene's germline CDR1 is MNHNY and CDR2 SVGAGI (reference sequence). Trimming removed 2 bases from V and 0 bases from J; junction bases left unmatched: 3. CDR3 length equals 15 residues.